The 20 T cell receptor beta chains below all came from one sample that was sequenced in a study of preoperative IRX-2 immunotherapy in early breast cancer. Treatment of the sample: preoperative locoregional IRX-2 cytokine immunotherapy. TCRdb's copy holds only in-frame clones and misses some; the assay was immunoSEQ multiplex PCR. The sample consists of approximately 20,000 clones, approximately 86% of them appearing once. Sequencing used lymph node tissue, obtained after IRX-2 immunotherapy. All receptors derive from a human donor with breast cancer.

This chain joins TRBV15 and TRBJ1-1; 7 nucleotides match TRBD1. V gave up 0 bases and J gave up 1 base; unmatched junction bases: 8. This CDR3 has 17 amino acids. Germline CDR1 is LNHNV and CDR2 is YYDKDF (reference sequence). CDR3 region: CATSREYGRGANTEAFF. The CDR3 nucleotides are TGTGCCACCAGCAGAGAGTACGGCAGGGGGGCGAACACTGAAGCTTTCTTT.

CDR3: CASSLVSSLSYEQYF. The DNA of the CDR3 is TGTGCCAGCAGCTTGGTTTCCAGCCTCTCCTACGAGCAGTACTTC. The chain uses TRBV11-3 and TRBJ2-7; no firm D call. The V end lost 3 bases, the J end lost 0 bases, and 12 bases lay between the germline ends. CDR1 and CDR2 from the germline V gene are SGHNT and YENEEA. The CDR3 is 15 residues long. The full variable domain, rest sourced from reference TRBV11-3 and TRBJ2-7, is EAGVVQSPRYKIIEKKQPVAFWCNPISGHNTLYWYLQNLGQGPELLIRYENEEAVDDSQLPKDRFSAERLKGVDSTLKIQPAELGDSAVYLCASSLVSSLSYEQYFGPGTRLTVT.

V usage is TRBV18 and J usage is TRBJ1-1; D gene unclear. Germline CDR1 reads KGHSH; CDR2 reads LQKENI. This CDR3 region has 14 residues. Between the trimmed V and J ends, which lost 2 bases and 1 base, there was a span of 8 bases. The CDR3 reads CASSPGQSNTEAFF. DNA of the CDR3: TGTGCCAGCTCACCAGGGCAGTCGAACACTGAAGCTTTCTTT.

The rearrangement uses TRBV6-8 and TRBJ1-1; D unclear. Germline V gives CDR1 MNHGY, CDR2 SAAAGT. Between the trimmed V and J ends, which lost 2 bases and 0 bases, there was a span of 10 bases. The CDR3 totals 15 residues. As DNA, the CDR3 is TGTGCCAGCAGTTACGAGGGCGGTATGAACACTGAAGCTTTCTTT. As protein: CASSYEGGMNTEAFF.

The V and J genes are TRBV2 and TRBJ2-3; 8 nucleotides align to TRBD2. The CDR3 consists of 17 residues. Per germline, CDR1 SNHLY and CDR2 FYNNEI. J was trimmed by 0 bases and V by 5 bases; bases with no gene match: 10. The DNA for the CDR3 is TGTGCCAGCAGTACTACATCGGGGGGGCCCAGCACAGATACGCAGTATTTT. Translated: CASSTTSGGPSTDTQYF.

The sample holds a few counts of this clone. The chain combines TRBV18 with TRBJ1-6; D gene unclear. Trimming stripped 2 bases from V and 10 bases from J, with 12 bases between. Germline V gives CDR1 KGHSH, CDR2 LQKENI. This CDR3 spans 14 amino acids. CDR3 DNA sequence: TGTGCCAGCTCACCATCACAGATTAACTCACCCCTCCACTTT. This codes for CASSPSQINSPLHF. Full variable domain (outside the CDR3, taken from reference TRBV18 and TRBJ1-6): NAGVMQNPRHLVRRRGQEARLRCSPMKGHSHVYWYRQLPEEGLKFMVYLQKENIIDESGMPKERFSAEFPKEGPSILRIQQVVRGDSAAYFCASSPSQINSPLHFGNGTRLTVT.

The genes are TRBV7-4 and TRBJ2-1; 7 bases line up with TRBD2. The CDR3 sequence is 13 residues long. Unmatched junction bases numbered 5, after V lost 5 bases and J lost 7 bases. Germline V gene sequence: CDR1 SGHVT, CDR2 SQSDAQ. As DNA, the CDR3 is TGTGCCAGCAGCCTGACTAGCCAAAATGAGCAGTTCTTC. Protein: CASSLTSQNEQFF.

The chain links TRBV18 to TRBJ2-5; 7 positions match TRBD1. Per the germline V gene, CDR1 is KGHSH and CDR2 is LQKENI. Trimming took 2 bases from V and 1 from J; bases not matched to a gene: 10. The CDR3 length is 17 residues. CDR3 in DNA: TGTGCCAGCTCACCATTGGGACAGCTATCGATCCAAGAGACCCAGTACTTC. Encoded protein: CASSPLGQLSIQETQYF.

V and J are TRBV10-3 and TRBJ2-2, with 8 bases identical to TRBD2. The CDR3 length is 16 residues. V lost 0 bases and J lost 6; bases outside the gene matches: 6. Germline V gives CDR1 ENHRY, CDR2 SYGVKD. CDR3 sequence: CAISESPAGVAGELFF. The CDR3 nucleotides are TGTGCCATCAGTGAGTCGCCAGCGGGAGTTGCCGGGGAGCTGTTTTTT.

The rearrangement uses TRBV12-5 and TRBJ2-2, with TRBD2 matching 14 bases. CDR3 length: 17 amino acids. Germline CDR1 is LGHNT and CDR2 is FRNRAP. CDR3 residues: CASTSAGTSGRGGELFF. The CDR3 DNA is TGTGCCAGCACATCCGCCGGGACTAGCGGGAGAGGCGGGGAGCTGTTTTTT.

The J gene is TRBJ1-1, the V gene TRBV5-1, with a tentative D call TRBD1 (5 bases). The CDR3 runs to 15 residues. Germline CDR1 SGHRS, CDR2 YFSETQ. V lost 4 bases to trimming and J lost 1 base, with 14 bases between them. In nucleotides, the CDR3 is TGCGCCAGCAGCCTGCTTGGACAAACGAACACTGAAGCTTTCTTT. Encoded protein: CASSLLGQTNTEAFF.

This chain uses TRBV12-5 with TRBJ2-1; tentatively, D is TRBD1 (5 bases). V lost 2 bases and J 0 bases, leaving 8 bases between the germline ends. Germline V gene data show CDR1 as LGHNT and CDR2 as FRNRAP. The CDR3 extends over 15 amino acids. CDR3 DNA sequence: TGTGCTAGTGGTTTGAGGACACCCTCCTACAATGAGCAGTTCTTC. Its protein product is CASGLRTPSYNEQFF.

The J gene is TRBJ2-1, the V gene TRBV27, with TRBD2 matching over 14 bases. CDR1 is MNHEY and CDR2 is SMNVEV in the germline V gene (reference sequence). With 2 bases clipped from V and 5 bases from J, the junction kept 5 bases outside the gene matches. This CDR3 has 17 residues. CDR3 nucleotides: TGTGCCAGCAGTTTACTCCCGGGACTAGCGGGAGACAATGAGCAGTTCTTC. Its translation is CASSLLPGLAGDNEQFF.

The V gene is TRBV11-3, the J gene TRBJ2-5, with D perhaps TRBD2 (6 bases). This CDR3 spans 15 amino acids. The germline V and J ends were trimmed by 1 base and 5 bases, with 14 bases remaining between them. Germline loops: CDR1 SGHNT, CDR2 YENEEA. For the CDR3, the DNA is TGTGCCAGCAGCTTAGGCCCCCAGGCGGGGGAGACCCAGTACTTC. Its protein is CASSLGPQAGETQYF.

The V gene is TRBV11-3, the J gene TRBJ1-5; D is uncertain. V was shortened by 0 bases and J by 2 bases, with 5 bases between the two germline ends. CDR3 length: 14 residues. The germline V gene has CDR1 SGHNT and CDR2 YENEEA. The CDR3 DNA sequence: TGTGCCAGCAGCTTAGAGTCCGGCAATCAGCCCCAGCATTTT. As protein: CASSLESGNQPQHF.

The chain uses TRBV29-1 and TRBJ1-5; weak D call: TRBD1 (6 bases). Germline V gene lookup returns CDR1 SQVTM and CDR2 ANQGSEA. The CDR3 runs 13 residues. Between the trimmed V and J ends, which lost 7 bases and 5 bases, there was a span of 15 bases. CDR3 sequence (DNA): TGCAGCGCCTCGGGGGGCCTCGATCAGCCCCAGCATTTT. Its translation is CSASGGLDQPQHF.

The genes are TRBV7-7 and TRBJ1-1, with 10 bases that match TRBD1. J lost 5 bases, V lost 5 bases, and 5 bases had no gene match. Germline CDR1 reads SSHAT; CDR2 reads FNYEAQ (reference sequence). The length of the CDR3 is 14 residues. CDR3: CASSDRGRWTEAFF. The CDR3 region has the DNA TGTGCCAGCAGCGACAGGGGGCGCTGGACTGAAGCTTTCTTT.

V gene TRBV5-1 combines with J gene TRBJ2-7, with D maybe TRBD1 (6 bases). Per the germline V gene, CDR1 is SGHRS and CDR2 is YFSETQ. Trimming removed 0 bases at V and 3 bases at J, with 13 bases between. CDR3 length: 15 amino acids. As DNA, the CDR3 is TGCGCCAGCAGCTTGGTCGGGACACCCAACTACGAGCAGTACTTC. Protein product: CASSLVGTPNYEQYF.

The chain uses TRBV10-1 and TRBJ2-7, with TRBD2 matching over 8 bases. Trimming removed 4 bases from V and 6 bases from J; junction bases left unmatched: 8. The CDR3 spans 14 residues. The germline gives CDR1 WNHNN, CDR2 SYGVQD (reference sequence). The CDR3: CASSGGTRGSEQYF. CDR3 DNA: TGCGCCAGCAGTGGTGGGACTAGGGGAAGCGAGCAGTACTTC.

This chain connects TRBV18 to TRBJ2-7; TRBD2 agrees at 7 bases. The CDR3 is 13 amino acids. Trimming cost V 2 bases and J 6 bases; bases outside gene matches: 4. From germline, CDR1 is KGHSH and CDR2 LQKENI. The CDR3 loop is CASSPGGGTEQYF. The CDR3, as DNA: TGTGCCAGCTCACCAGGGGGGGGAACCGAGCAGTACTTC.